Listed here are 32 T cell receptor beta chains from one sample, sequenced in a study of T cells after yellow fever vaccination. TCRdb reprocessed the 5' RACE reads with MiXCR, giving one entry per CDR3 protein. The sample records about 500,000 distinct CDR3 sequences, approximately 16% being singletons. The sequencing here drew on PBMCs, taken 5 to 6 days after the first yellow fever vaccination. These receptors were taken from a man aged 18 to 30 who received the YFV17D yellow fever vaccine.

The chain carries TRBV20-1 and TRBJ2-3, with a possible D match to TRBD2 (5 bases). The germline CDR1 and CDR2 sequences are DFQATT and SNEGSKA (reference sequence). The CDR3 runs to 13 residues. The V end lost 6 bases, the J end lost 8 bases, and 18 bases lay between the germline ends. This CDR3 reads CSATGPPGITQYF. CDR3 sequence (DNA): TGCAGTGCCACCGGGCCCCCGGGGATTACGCAGTATTTT.

This clonotype has a handful of counts. The CDR3 sequence is CASSLAASHGYTF. CDR3 sequence (DNA): TGTGCCAGCAGCTTAGCGGCGTCGCATGGCTACACCTTC. The chain recombines TRBV7-2 with TRBJ1-2; D not certain. Per germline, CDR1 SGHTA and CDR2 FQGNSA. Trimming removed 0 bases from V and 6 bases from J, with 8 bases in between. The CDR3 loop spans 13 amino acids.

This clonotype appeared many times. V is TRBV25-1 and J is TRBJ2-3; 11 nucleotides align to TRBD2. The CDR3 is 14 amino acids. Germline V CDR1 and CDR2: MGHDK, SYGVNS. V was pared by 2 bases and J by 5 bases, with 0 bases of the junction left unmatched. CDR3 coding DNA: TGTGCCAGCAGTGAAACTAGCGGGGGAGATACGCAGTATTTT. It encodes CASSETSGGDTQYF.

The chain is built from TRBV5-1 and TRBJ1-2; D is possibly TRBD1 (6 bases). The V gene lost 4 bases and the J gene lost 3 bases, with 10 bases spanning the gap. CDR3 size: 13 residues. Per germline, CDR1 SGHRS and CDR2 YFSETQ. The CDR3 loop reads CASSLGGHYGYTF. The CDR3 nucleotides read TGCGCCAGCAGCCTCGGGGGGCACTATGGCTACACCTTC.

In DNA form, the CDR3 reads TGTGCCAGCAGCGGGAGGGAGAATGAGCAGTTCTTC. It is translated as CASSGRENEQFF. This chain connects TRBV6-2 or TRBV6-3 to TRBJ2-1; 8 positions agree with TRBD2. With V trimmed by 6 bases and J by 7 bases, 2 bases remained unmatched. CDR3 length: 12 residues. The germline V gene has CDR1 MNHEY and CDR2 SVGEGT.

The table lists this clonotype with a few counts. J is TRBJ1-1 and V is TRBV3-1; D not certain. CDR1 and CDR2 (germline): LGHDT, YNNKEL (reference sequence). V lost 3 bases to trimming and J lost 2 bases, with 7 bases between them. This CDR3 region has 13 residues. CDR3 in amino acids: CASSQATNTEAFF. Written as DNA, the CDR3 is TGTGCCAGCAGCCAGGCTACAAACACTGAAGCTTTCTTT.

The CDR3 nucleotides are TGTGCCAGCAGTTCTAGCGGGGGGAGCACAGATACGCAGTATTTT. Its translation: CASSSSGGSTDTQYF. V usage is TRBV28 and J usage is TRBJ2-3, with 11 positions matching TRBD2. CDR1 and CDR2 from the germline V gene are MDHEN and SYDVKM. The V and J ends lost 4 bases and 0 bases, in that order; junction bases with no gene match: 0. The CDR3 totals 15 residues. Combining the CDR3 with reference TRBV28 and TRBJ2-3 gives the whole variable domain DVKVTQSSRYLVKRTGEKVFLECVQDMDHENMFWYRQDPGLGLRLIYFSYDVKMKEKGDIPEGYSVSREKKERFSLILESASTNQTSMYLCASSSSGGSTDTQYFGPGTRLTVL.

The V and J genes are TRBV12-3 or TRBV12-4 and TRBJ1-4; D is unclear. The CDR3 loop spans 14 amino acids. Trimming removed 4 bases from V and 3 bases from J, with 9 bases in between. CDR3: CASSSGVANEKLFF. The CDR3 DNA reads as TGTGCCAGCAGTTCGGGTGTAGCTAATGAAAAACTGTTTTTT.

This clonotype showed up many times. The rearrangement uses TRBV19 and TRBJ2-2; D is unresolved. CDR1 is LNHDA and CDR2 is SQIVND in the germline V gene (reference sequence). The CDR3 is made up of 11 amino acids. Trimming stripped 6 bases from V and 6 bases from J, with 5 bases between. CDR3 protein: CASRGPGELFF. CDR3 DNA sequence: TGTGCCAGTAGAGGCCCCGGGGAGCTGTTTTTT.

A few counts support this clonotype. The chain carries TRBV4-2 and TRBJ1-5; 10 nucleotides line up with TRBD1. The germline CDR1 and CDR2 sequences are LGHNA and YNFKEQ. Trimming took 4 bases from V and 5 from J; bases not matched to a gene: 8. CDR3 size: 16 residues. The CDR3, as DNA: TGTGCCAGCAGCCCTTGGGGACAGGGGCGGGATCAGCCCCAGCATTTT. It encodes CASSPWGQGRDQPQHF.

This clonotype has only a few counts. The chain's CDR3 is CASSRATTYYEQYF. The DNA of the CDR3 is TGTGCCAGCAGCCGGGCCACGACCTACTACGAGCAGTACTTC. The chain carries TRBV7-8 and TRBJ2-7; no reliable D call. CDR3 length: 14 residues. CDR1 and CDR2 from the germline V gene are SGHVS and FQNEAQ. V was cut by 5 bases and J by 3 bases, with 14 bases left in between.

CDR3 region: CASRRQGSNQPQHF. CDR3 DNA sequence: TGTGCCAGCAGACGACAGGGGAGCAATCAGCCCCAGCATTTT. V is TRBV6-1 and J is TRBJ1-5, with 8 bases fitting TRBD1. The CDR3 length is 14 residues. The germline gives CDR1 MNHNS, CDR2 SASEGT. V lost 6 bases, J lost 1 base, and 2 bases stayed unmatched.

There are many counts of this clonotype. The chain couples TRBV5-1 to TRBJ2-1; D is undetermined. The CDR3 is 14 residues long. Trimming removed 4 bases from V and 2 bases from J, with 10 bases in between. CDR1 is SGHRS and CDR2 is YFSETQ in the germline V gene. The CDR3 reads CASSPMHPYNEQFF. CDR3 coding DNA: TGCGCCAGCAGCCCGATGCATCCCTACAATGAGCAGTTCTTC.

In this sample, this clonotype turned up a few times. V usage is TRBV6-1 and J usage is TRBJ2-7; D is undetermined. Trimming removed 2 bases from V and 7 bases from J, with 12 bases in between. The CDR3 is made up of 13 amino acids. Germline CDR1 is MNHNS and CDR2 is SASEGT. Here the CDR3 reads CASSESGPREQYF. CDR3 in DNA: TGTGCCAGCAGTGAATCAGGTCCCAGGGAGCAGTACTTC.

V usage is TRBV4-1 and J usage is TRBJ2-3, with 7 bases aligning to TRBD2. V lost 0 bases and J lost 2; bases outside the gene matches: 2. Germline V gene lookup returns CDR1 MGHRA and CDR2 YSYEKL. CDR3 size: 15 residues. The CDR3 loop is CASSQDGGITDTQYF. The CDR3, as DNA: TGCGCCAGCAGCCAAGACGGGGGGATCACAGATACGCAGTATTTT.

The chain has TRBV12-3 or TRBV12-4 and TRBJ2-7; D tentatively reads TRBD1 or TRBD2 (5 bases each). The CDR3 is 15 residues long. V was shortened by 3 bases and J by 4 bases, with 16 bases between the two germline ends. The CDR3 nucleotides are TGTGCCAGCAGTTTCTTCGGGGCCCTCAGGTACGAGCAGTACTTC. Translating it yields CASSFFGALRYEQYF.

This chain connects TRBV29-1 to TRBJ2-7, with TRBD1 matching 9 bases. Looked up from germline, CDR1 is SQVTM and CDR2 is ANQGSEA. The CDR3 has 14 amino acids. The J segment lost 5 bases and the V segment lost 6 bases, leaving 11 bases of the junction unmatched. The DNA of the CDR3 is TGCAGCGTCACGCTTGGTGACAGGGGGAACGAGCAGTACTTC. The encoded protein is CSVTLGDRGNEQYF.

The J gene is TRBJ2-3, the V gene TRBV6-2 or TRBV6-3; D possibly corresponds to TRBD2 (5 bases). CDR3 length equals 17 residues. V lost 3 bases and J lost 2, with 18 bases in between. Germline V gives CDR1 MNHEY, CDR2 SVGEGT. CDR3 amino acids: CASSYEAAGDLTDTQYF. As DNA, the CDR3 is TGTGCCAGCAGTTATGAGGCCGCGGGCGATCTCACAGATACGCAGTATTTT.

This clonotype was seen only a few times. V is TRBV7-3 and J is TRBJ2-3; D may be TRBD1 or TRBD2 (5 bases each). Looked up from germline, CDR1 is SGHTA and CDR2 is FQGTGA. The CDR3 consists of 13 residues. Trimming cost V 5 bases and J 6 bases, with 12 bases left between them. The CDR3: CASSRGPGDTQYF. CDR3 bases: TGTGCCAGCAGCAGAGGGCCAGGGGATACGCAGTATTTT. Using reference TRBV7-3 and TRBJ2-3 for the parts outside the CDR3, the full variable domain is GAGVSQTPSNKVTEKGKYVELRCDPISGHTALYWYRQSLGQGPEFLIYFQGTGAADDSGLPNDRFFAVRPEGSVSTLKIQRTERGDSAVYLCASSRGPGDTQYFGPGTRLTVL.

This clonotype has ten or more counts. The chain joins TRBV7-2 to TRBJ2-2; 9 bases line up with TRBD1. V dropped 4 bases and J dropped 0; count of bases not matched to a gene: 6. The CDR3 runs to 17 residues. CDR1 is SGHTA, CDR2 FQGNSA, per germline. CDR3: CASSSWTGETNTGELFF. For the CDR3, the DNA is TGTGCCAGCAGCTCCTGGACAGGGGAGACGAACACCGGGGAGCTGTTTTTT.

CDR3 bases: TGTGCCAGCGGGTCCGGGGTTTCACCCCTCCACTTT. It encodes CASGSGVSPLHF. The gene calls are TRBV6-2 or TRBV6-3 and TRBJ1-6; D is ambiguous. The V end lost 8 bases, the J end lost 9 bases, and 11 bases lay between the germline ends. Germline V CDR1 and CDR2: MNHEY, SVGEGT. This CDR3 has 12 amino acids.

V is TRBV29-1 and J is TRBJ2-5, with D possibly being TRBD2 (6 bases). The CDR3 covers 13 residues. Trimming stripped 7 bases from V and 4 bases from J, with 16 bases between. Germline loops: CDR1 SQVTM, CDR2 ANQGSEA. CDR3 DNA: TGCAGCGGCCGATCGGAGGGCGGAGAGACCCAGTACTTC. Translating gives CSGRSEGGETQYF.

This clonotype was seen many times. The CDR3 protein is CASSGRWGSETQYF. The CDR3, as DNA: TGTGCCAGCAGTGGAAGATGGGGCTCCGAGACCCAGTACTTC. This chain joins TRBV12-3 or TRBV12-4 and TRBJ2-5; weak D call: TRBD1 (5 bases). The V and J ends lost 5 bases and 5 bases respectively, with 15 bases between them. The CDR3 covers 14 residues.

This chain joins TRBV4-3 and TRBJ2-3, with D perhaps matching TRBD2 (6 bases). V lost 0 bases to trimming and J lost 0 bases, with 13 bases between them. CDR1 LGHNA and CDR2 YSLEER come from the germline V gene. The CDR3 covers 17 residues. For the CDR3, the DNA is TGCGCCAGCAGCCAAGATAGCGGTGTCCCTAGCACAGATACGCAGTATTTT. It translates to CASSQDSGVPSTDTQYF.

The rearrangement links TRBV10-3 to TRBJ2-7; 9 bases line up with TRBD1. The CDR3 runs 18 residues. V was pared by 11 bases and J by 3 bases, with 23 bases of the junction left unmatched. In germline, CDR1 is ENHRY, CDR2 SYGVKD. CDR3 sequence reads: CASIPPGQGIFWHYEQYV. The CDR3 nucleotides are TGTGCCTCGATACCCCCGGGACAGGGAATCTTCTGGCACTACGAGCAGTACGTC.

J is TRBJ2-7 and V is TRBV6-5; D might be TRBD2 (6 bases). The germline V and J ends were trimmed by 2 bases and 1 base, with 9 bases remaining between them. The CDR3 sequence is 14 residues long. Germline loops: CDR1 MNHEY, CDR2 SVGAGI. The CDR3 is CASSYAGLSYEQYF. The DNA of the CDR3 is TGTGCCAGCAGTTACGCGGGACTTTCCTACGAGCAGTACTTC.

The rearrangement joins TRBV27 to TRBJ1-3; D gene ambiguous. The CDR3 is 14 residues long. Trimming removed 0 bases from V and 0 bases from J, with 3 bases in between. The V gene's germline CDR1 is MNHEY and CDR2 SMNVEV (reference sequence). DNA for the CDR3: TGTGCCAGCAGTTTATCCTTCTCTGGAAACACCATATATTTT. This sequence encodes CASSLSFSGNTIYF.

The chain combines TRBV20-1 with TRBJ1-1, with TRBD1 as a possible D gene (5 bases). Germline V gene sequence: CDR1 DFQATT, CDR2 SNEGSKA (reference sequence). Trimming pared 4 bases from V and 1 base from J, leaving 10 bases between. This CDR3 region has 13 residues. The CDR3 reads CSAKPGSNTEAFF. The CDR3 nucleotides are TGCAGTGCTAAGCCAGGGTCGAACACTGAAGCTTTCTTT.

The chain couples TRBV5-1 to TRBJ2-3, with 10 bases aligning to TRBD1. The ends lost 2 bases at V and 3 bases at J; junction bases unmatched: 6. This CDR3 has 16 residues. Germline V gene lookup returns CDR1 SGHRS and CDR2 YFSETQ. This CDR3 is CASSFGQGGRTDTQYF. CDR3 in DNA: TGCGCCAGCAGCTTCGGACAGGGGGGGAGGACAGATACGCAGTATTTT.

This clonotype was recorded a few times. Relative to the germline gene, one junction end is altered; a read error may explain this. V usage is TRBV5-1 and J usage is TRBJ1-1; 8 nucleotides agree with TRBD1. This CDR3 comprises 14 residues. CDR1 is SGHRS, CDR2 YFSETQ, per germline. As DNA, the CDR3 is TGCGCCAGCAGATTGGGACAGGTGAACACTGAAGCTTTCTTT. Translating gives CASRLGQVNTEAFF.

The chain couples TRBV20-1 to TRBJ2-3, with D maybe TRBD2 (6 bases). There are 13 residues in the CDR3. Germline CDR1 is DFQATT and CDR2 is SNEGSKA (reference sequence). V lost 3 bases, J lost 5 bases, and 12 bases lay in between. CDR3 nucleotides: TGCAGTGCTAGCGGCGGGGTTAAAGATACGCAGTATTTT. Translated: CSASGGVKDTQYF.

A few counts support this clonotype. The chain is built from TRBV6-1 and TRBJ2-3; no clear D. The CDR3 covers 15 residues. Germline V gene data show CDR1 as MNHNS and CDR2 as SASEGT. Trimming removed 8 bases at V and 0 bases at J, with 15 bases between. Written as DNA, the CDR3 is TGTGCCAGCCGGCGGCAGGCACTTAGCACAGATACGCAGTATTTT. Protein product: CASRRQALSTDTQYF.